This TCR beta chain was captured in a study of T cells expressing NK-cell markers. About the study: The study drew TCR beta repertoires from sorted CD3+CD56+NKG2C+, CD3+CD56+NKG2C- and CD3+CD56-NKG2C+ T cells.

Findings of the study overall: The CD3+CD56-NKG2C+ fraction was also led by these clonotypes in several donors.

This CDR3 region has 15 residues. Comment on this clonotype: Its antigen is unidentified.

cDNA encoding TCR beta was synthesized via 5'RACE template switching incorporating UMIs. Reprocessing the 5' RACE reads, TCRdb reports a single entry for every CDR3 protein and omits DNA. The specimen's table records 160,000 or so distinct CDR3 sequences. V usage is TRBV12-3 or TRBV12-4 and J usage is TRBJ1-3; there is no DNA to check the TCRdb D call of TRBD1. Sequencing input: blood T cells: a sorted CD56 or NKG2C T cell subset, CD4+ or CD8+ T cells, or bulk PBMC T cells (not recorded which). The sequence came from a woman between 18 and 70 years old in good health. Here the CDR3 reads CASITGAHSGNTIYF.